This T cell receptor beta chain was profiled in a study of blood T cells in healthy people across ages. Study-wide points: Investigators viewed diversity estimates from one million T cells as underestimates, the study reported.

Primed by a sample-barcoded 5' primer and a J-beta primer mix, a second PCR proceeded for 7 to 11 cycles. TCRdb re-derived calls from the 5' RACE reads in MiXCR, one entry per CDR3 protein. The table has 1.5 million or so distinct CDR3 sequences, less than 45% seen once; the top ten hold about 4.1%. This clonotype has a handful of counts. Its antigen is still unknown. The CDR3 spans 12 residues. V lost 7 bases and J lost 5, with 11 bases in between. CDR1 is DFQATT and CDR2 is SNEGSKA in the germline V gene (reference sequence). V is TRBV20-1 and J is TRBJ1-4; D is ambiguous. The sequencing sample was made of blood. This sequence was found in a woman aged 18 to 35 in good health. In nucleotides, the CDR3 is TGCAGTGTCACGGACCGGAATGAAAAACTGTTTTTT. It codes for CSVTDRNEKLFF.